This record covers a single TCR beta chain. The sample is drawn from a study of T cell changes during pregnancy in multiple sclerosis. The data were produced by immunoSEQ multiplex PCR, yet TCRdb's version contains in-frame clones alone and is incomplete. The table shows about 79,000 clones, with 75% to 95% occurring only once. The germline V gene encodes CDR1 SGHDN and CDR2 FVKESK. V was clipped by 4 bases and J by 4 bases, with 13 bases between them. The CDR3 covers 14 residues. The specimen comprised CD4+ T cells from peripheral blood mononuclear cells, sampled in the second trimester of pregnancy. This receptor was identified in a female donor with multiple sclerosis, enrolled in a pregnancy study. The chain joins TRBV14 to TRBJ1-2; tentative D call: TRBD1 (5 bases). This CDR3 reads CASSPAVGGYGYTF. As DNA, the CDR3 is TGTGCCAGCAGCCCCGCTGTGGGGGGCTATGGCTACACCTTC.